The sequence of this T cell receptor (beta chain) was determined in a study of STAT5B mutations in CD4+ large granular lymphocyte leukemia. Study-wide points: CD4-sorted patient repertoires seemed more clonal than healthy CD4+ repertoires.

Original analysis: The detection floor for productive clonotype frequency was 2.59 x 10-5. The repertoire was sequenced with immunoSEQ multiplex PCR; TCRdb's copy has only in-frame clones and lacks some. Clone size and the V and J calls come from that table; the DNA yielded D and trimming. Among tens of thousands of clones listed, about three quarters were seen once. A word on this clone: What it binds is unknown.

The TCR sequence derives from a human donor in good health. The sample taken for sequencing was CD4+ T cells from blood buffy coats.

The CDR3 reads CASTPDRGNTIYF. The CDR3 nucleotides are TGTGCCAGCACCCCCGACAGAGGAAACACCATATATTTT. The chain is built from TRBV2 and TRBJ1-3; a weak D match, TRBD1 (5 bases). The germline gives CDR1 SNHLY, CDR2 FYNNEI. This CDR3 spans 13 amino acids. V was trimmed by 7 bases and J by 4 bases, leaving 11 bases between them.